The clone carrying this T cell receptor (beta chain) was picked up a small number of times. Alongside a J-beta primer mix, a sample-barcoded 5' primer served in a second PCR lasting about 7 to 11 cycles. TCRdb re-analysed the 5' RACE reads in MiXCR, keeping a single row per CDR3 protein. Here the sample spans some 730,000 distinct CDR3 sequences, about 20% being singletons. Germline-derived CDR1 and CDR2 are KGHSH and LQKENI. The CDR3 is 13 residues long. This record comes from a study of blood T cells in healthy people across ages. In each sample, at least 7 million PBMCs were isolated. This TCR was sampled from a man aged 65-85 years in good health. The specimen was blood. This sequence joins TRBV18 and TRBJ2-5, with D perhaps matching TRBD2 (5 bases). The DNA end is more similar to TRBJ2-1, so the J call may be wrong. The CDR3 sequence: CASSPRRPGEQFF. CDR3 DNA sequence: TGTGCCAGCTCACCCCGGAGGCCGGGTGAGCAGTTCTTC.